The T cell receptor (beta chain) described here comes from a study of shared clonotypes between healthy human individuals. This clone showed up just once. The antigen is unknown. Every subset's genomic DNA went evenly onto several immunoSEQ plates. TCRdb's copy holds only in-frame clones and misses some; the assay was immunoSEQ multiplex PCR. The table shows around 2,000,000 clones, with approximately 94% occurring only once. CDR1 LNHDA and CDR2 SQIVND come from the germline V gene (reference sequence). The CDR3 has 13 amino acids. Losses at the gene ends were 6 bases for V and 6 bases for J; bases not matched to a gene: 4. Naive CD8 cells lacked CD45RO and underwent positive selection for CCR7, leaving out terminally differentiated effector memory CD45RA+ cells. Adult donors, all healthy and HIV-negative, had no recent acute infections or vaccinations. Study conclusions and caveats: Roughly 4.7% was the fraction of naive CD4 clonotypes found shared across a few donors.

This sequence was found in a man aged 18-30 years in good health. Some clones in this sample may be carry-over from other donors' samples. The chain employs TRBV19 and TRBJ1-5; 8 bases align to TRBD1. The sequenced material came from naive CD8+ T cells from PBMCs. CDR3 protein: CASSRGPGQPQHF. CDR3 DNA: TGTGCCAGTAGCAGGGGGCCGGGTCAGCCCCAGCATTTT.